This T cell receptor beta chain was identified in a study of blood T cell repertoires in COVID-19. Study information: Samples representing acute and convalescent COVID-19 were sourced from the United States, Italy and Spain. In each case, the material was cDNA or gDNA derived from T cells, B-cell-depleted T cells, or PBMCs.

Original handling: The authors estimated nucleated cell counts from reference gene primer amplification. Assay: immunoSEQ multiplex PCR; the TCRdb copy retains only in-frame clones and omits some. V and J calls and clone size come straight from that table; D and trimming were deduced from the DNA. The sample carries about 100,000 clones, about 80% recorded once. The clonotype was recovered from a man aged 60 to 75 with acute or convalescent COVID-19. The sequencing sample was made of peripheral blood.

CDR3 sequence: CASSEGQGNYGYTF. The CDR3 DNA sequence: TGTGCCAGCAGCGAGGGACAGGGAAACTATGGCTACACCTTC. The gene calls are TRBV9 and TRBJ1-2, with 9 bases that match TRBD1. CDR1 SGDLS and CDR2 YYNGEE come from the germline V gene. This CDR3 region has 14 residues. V lost 3 bases, J lost 2 bases, and 2 bases stayed unmatched.